This T cell receptor (beta chain) was sequenced during a study of cytomegalovirus exposure and HLA in healthy donors. When sampled, the donors appeared nominally healthy, though they likely had unrecorded immune exposures. The study's findings and limits: Available immune exposure information was restricted to CMV serostatus only. Cytomegalovirus-associated TCR beta chains were listed, numbering some 180.

V lost 4 bases, J lost 3 bases, and 8 bases lay in between. The CDR3 is 12 amino acids. CDR1 is SGHNT and CDR2 is YYREEE in the germline V gene (reference sequence). Turning to this clone: No antigen is known for it.

60 Vbeta and 13 Jbeta primers were used in PCR. Authors' methods: Approximately 86 million unique TCR beta chains, some 9.9 million shared, were counted in a later analysis. Some clones are missing from TCRdb's copy, which holds only in-frame ones; the method was immunoSEQ multiplex PCR. V, J and clone size derive from that table, while D and trimming were established from the DNA sequence. The sample records 83,000 or so clones, roughly 80% being singletons. This TCR derives from a man aged 25-40 years in good health and CMV-seropositive. Sequencing input: PBMCs. The chain links TRBV5-4 to TRBJ2-7; TRBD1 might be the D (5 bases). This chain's CDR3 is CASSRDSYEQYF. CDR3 bases: TGTGCCAGCAGCCGCGACAGCTACGAGCAGTACTTC.